The text below deals with one TCR beta chain. Its antigen is unidentified. TCRdb's table, derived via immunoSEQ multiplex PCR, lists solely in-frame clones and lacks some. This table has 2 million to 2.5 million clones, around 93% appearing once. There are 15 residues in the CDR3. Germline V gene sequence: CDR1 SGHNT, CDR2 YENEEA. Trimming removed 5 bases from V and 2 bases from J, with 16 bases in between. There were only Caucasian adults among the donors, and all lived in Nashville, Tennessee. These data belong to a study of shared clonotypes between healthy human individuals. The study's findings and limits: The rarefaction results pointed to incomplete sorted-subset sequencing despite large depth.

This TCR was recovered from a man younger than 35 in good health. Some clones in this sample may be carry-over from other donors' samples. The chain uses TRBV11-3 and TRBJ2-7; D is tentatively TRBD1 or TRBD2 (5 bases each). The sequenced sample was naive CD4+ T cells from PBMCs. The subset: CD45RA+ positively selected. CDR3 DNA: TGTGCCAGCAGCCCGCGAGGGGCCGCCCCCTACGAGCAGTACTTC. Encoded protein: CASSPRGAAPYEQYF.